The present T cell receptor (beta chain) was sequenced within a study of metastatic and nonmetastatic thyroid tumors. The germline gives CDR1 LGHDT, CDR2 YNNKEL (reference sequence). The ends lost 6 bases at V and 0 bases at J; junction bases unmatched: 6. This CDR3 has 15 amino acids. Until they underwent thyroid surgery, no patient had received any treatment. Study results and caveats: Malignant thyroid tumors reportedly exceeded benign nodules significantly in TCR beta diversity, with the difference appearing in blood and tumor.

This clone was seen ten or more times. Its antigen remains unidentified. TCRdb reanalyzed the PCR reads with MiXCR. The table has 11,000 to 15,000 clones, roughly 30% seen once. The chain joins TRBV3-1 to TRBJ2-3; 7 bases are a match to TRBD2. The clonotype originates from a female donor with papillary thyroid cancer or a benign thyroid nodule (not recorded which). Some clones in this sample may be carry-over from other donors' samples. Sequencing was done on a sample of tumor tissue. The CDR3 spells CASSPTSASTDTQYF. As DNA, the CDR3 is TGTGCCAGCAGTCCTACTAGCGCCAGCACAGATACGCAGTATTTT.